The 5 T cell receptor beta chains below come from one sample, sequenced in a study of CD8+ T cells in alopecia areata (dated by TCRdb to 2017 to 2018). The time point label of this sample denotes: baseline before oral tofacitinib. The library was generated by the immunoSEQ multiplex PCR assay. RNA was extracted from all samples and reverse transcribed into cDNA, which served as template for TCR sequencing. TCRdb holds this immuneACCESS table with in-frame rearrangements only. Some clones are missing; in checked studies, unresolved V genes explain under half, and the rest has no known cause. This sample comprises about 180,000 clones, roughly 60% of them detected only once. The ten top clones hold 1.7% of the sample. The starting material was CD4+ T cells sorted from blood, obtained at week 0. The receptors here all came from a human donor with alopecia areata.

This clone was picked up one time. This chain connects TRBV29-1 to TRBJ2-1; a weak D match, TRBD1 (6 bases). V was clipped by 8 bases and J by 0 bases, with 14 bases between them. Germline lookup yields CDR1 SQVTM and CDR2 ANQGSEA. The CDR3 contains 14 residues. DNA for the CDR3: TGCAGCTGTGGTGGGACAAGCTCCTACAATGAGCAGTTCTTC. Translated: CSCGGTSSYNEQFF.

This clone was observed a handful of times. The chain employs TRBV10-3 and TRBJ1-1; 8 bases agree with TRBD1. CDR1 ENHRY and CDR2 SYGVKD come from the germline V gene. The CDR3 extends over 14 amino acids. Unmatched junction bases numbered 2, after V lost 4 bases and J lost 1 base. The CDR3 nucleotides read TGTGCCATCAGTGGAACAGGGGGGAACACTGAAGCTTTCTTT. It yields the protein CAISGTGGNTEAFF.

The gene calls are TRBV5-1 and TRBJ2-4; D remains unclear. From germline, CDR1 is SGHRS and CDR2 YFSETQ. Trimming cost V 0 bases and J 0 bases, with 10 bases left between them. The CDR3 loop spans 16 amino acids. This CDR3 reads CASSLGANLAKNIQYF. CDR3 DNA: TGCGCCAGCAGCTTGGGGGCAAACTTAGCCAAAAACATTCAGTACTTC.

The chain combines TRBV27 with TRBJ2-3; 8 nucleotides agree with TRBD2. J lost 6 bases, V lost 4 bases, and 9 bases had no gene match. This CDR3 comprises 15 residues. Per the germline V gene, CDR1 is MNHEY and CDR2 is SMNVEV (reference sequence). CDR3: CASSYPPGGDDTQYF. DNA for the CDR3: TGTGCCAGCAGTTACCCCCCCGGGGGGGATGATACGCAGTATTTT.

CDR3 nucleotide sequence: TGTGCCAGCTCACCTCGGCGGGACAGGGAAGAGACCCAGTACTTC. Translating it yields CASSPRRDREETQYF. This chain connects TRBV18 to TRBJ2-5; TRBD1 matches at 9 bases. Unmatched junction bases numbered 5, after V lost 3 bases and J lost 3 bases. The germline V gene encodes CDR1 KGHSH and CDR2 LQKENI. This CDR3 has 15 amino acids.